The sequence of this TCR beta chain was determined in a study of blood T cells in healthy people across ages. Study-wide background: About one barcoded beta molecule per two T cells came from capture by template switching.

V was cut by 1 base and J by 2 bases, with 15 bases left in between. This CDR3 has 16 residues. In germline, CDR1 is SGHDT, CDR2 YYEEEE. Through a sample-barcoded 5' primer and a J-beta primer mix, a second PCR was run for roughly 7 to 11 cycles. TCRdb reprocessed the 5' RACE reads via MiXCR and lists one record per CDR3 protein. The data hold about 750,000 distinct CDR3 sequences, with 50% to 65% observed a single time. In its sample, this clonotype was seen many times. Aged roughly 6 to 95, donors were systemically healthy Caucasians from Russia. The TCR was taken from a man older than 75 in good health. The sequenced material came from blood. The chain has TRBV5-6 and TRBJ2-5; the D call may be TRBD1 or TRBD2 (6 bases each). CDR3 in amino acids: CASSLSQGGQQETQYF. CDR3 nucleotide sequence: TGTGCCAGCAGCTTGAGTCAGGGAGGACAGCAAGAGACCCAGTACTTC.